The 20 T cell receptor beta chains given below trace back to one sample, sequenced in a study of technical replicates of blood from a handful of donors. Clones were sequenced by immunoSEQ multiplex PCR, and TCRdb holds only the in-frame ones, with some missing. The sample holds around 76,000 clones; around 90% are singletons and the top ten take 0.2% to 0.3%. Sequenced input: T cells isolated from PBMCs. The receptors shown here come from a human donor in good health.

This CDR3 is CASSLYGPGGTDTQYF. The CDR3 region has the DNA TGTGCCAGCAGTTTGTACGGGCCGGGGGGCACAGATACGCAGTATTTT. The genes are TRBV27 and TRBJ2-3; D might be TRBD2 (6 bases). Germline values: CDR1 MNHEY, CDR2 SMNVEV (reference sequence). This CDR3 has 16 residues. With 3 bases removed from V and 1 base from J, the gap between germline ends came to 14 bases.

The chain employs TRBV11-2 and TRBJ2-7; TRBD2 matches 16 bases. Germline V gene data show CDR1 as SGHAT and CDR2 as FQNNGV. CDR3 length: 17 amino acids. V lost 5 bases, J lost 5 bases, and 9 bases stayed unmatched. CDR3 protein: CASSPGLAGGYLHEQYF. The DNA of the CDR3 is TGTGCCAGCAGCCCGGGACTAGCGGGAGGGTATTTACACGAGCAGTACTTC. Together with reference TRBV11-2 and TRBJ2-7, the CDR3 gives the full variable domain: EAGVAQSPRYKIIEKRQSVAFWCNPISGHATLYWYQQILGQGPKLLIQFQNNGVVDDSQLPKDRFSAERLKGVDSTLKIQPAKLEDSAVYLCASSPGLAGGYLHEQYFGPGTRLTVT.

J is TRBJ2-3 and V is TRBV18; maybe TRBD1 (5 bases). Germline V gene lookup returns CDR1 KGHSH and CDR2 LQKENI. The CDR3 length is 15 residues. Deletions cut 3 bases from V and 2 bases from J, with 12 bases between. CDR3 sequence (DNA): TGTGCCAGCTCACCCGGACACCACCCCACAGATACGCAGTATTTT. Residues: CASSPGHHPTDTQYF.

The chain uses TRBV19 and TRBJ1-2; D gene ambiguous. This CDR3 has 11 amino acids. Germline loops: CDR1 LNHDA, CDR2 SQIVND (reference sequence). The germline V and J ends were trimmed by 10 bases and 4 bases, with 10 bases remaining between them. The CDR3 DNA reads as TGTGCCACCTGGTGGCCCTATGGCTACACCTTC. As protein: CATWWPYGYTF.

The CDR3 coding sequence is TGTGCCAGCAGTTTTAGGACAGGCCTTAATCAGCCCCAGCATTTT. Protein product: CASSFRTGLNQPQHF. The chain has TRBV28 and TRBJ1-5; TRBD1 agrees at 7 bases. This CDR3 contains 15 residues. Germline assignment: CDR1 MDHEN and CDR2 SYDVKM. The junction had 6 bases not matched to a gene; V was cut back by 3 bases and J by 4 bases.

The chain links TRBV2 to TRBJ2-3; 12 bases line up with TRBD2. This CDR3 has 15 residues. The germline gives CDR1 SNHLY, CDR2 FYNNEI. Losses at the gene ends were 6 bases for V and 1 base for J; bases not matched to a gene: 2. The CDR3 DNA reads TGTGCCAGCAGAAGGACTAGCGGGGGCACAGATACGCAGTATTTT. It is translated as CASRRTSGGTDTQYF. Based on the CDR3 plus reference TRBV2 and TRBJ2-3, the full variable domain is EPEVTQTPSHQVTQMGQEVILRCVPISNHLYFYWYRQILGQKVEFLVSFYNNEISEKSEIFDDQFSVERPDGSNFTLKIRSTKLEDSAMYFCASRRTSGGTDTQYFGPGTRLTVL.

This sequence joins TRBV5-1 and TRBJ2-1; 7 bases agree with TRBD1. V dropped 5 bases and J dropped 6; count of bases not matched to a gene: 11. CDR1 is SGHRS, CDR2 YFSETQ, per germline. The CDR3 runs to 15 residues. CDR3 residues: CASRPGWGQINEQFF. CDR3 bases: TGCGCCAGCAGACCCGGTTGGGGACAGATCAATGAGCAGTTCTTC.

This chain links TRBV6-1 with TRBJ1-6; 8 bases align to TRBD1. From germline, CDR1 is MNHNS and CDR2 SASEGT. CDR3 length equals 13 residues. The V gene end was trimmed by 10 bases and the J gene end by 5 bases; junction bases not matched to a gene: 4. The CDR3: CATQDRDNSPLHF. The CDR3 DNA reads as TGTGCCACCCAGGACAGGGATAATTCACCCCTCCACTTT.

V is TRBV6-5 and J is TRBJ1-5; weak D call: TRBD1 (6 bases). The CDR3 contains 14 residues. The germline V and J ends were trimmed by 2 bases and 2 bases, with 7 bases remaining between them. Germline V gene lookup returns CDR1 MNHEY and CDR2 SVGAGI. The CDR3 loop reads CASSYQGRNQPQHF. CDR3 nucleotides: TGTGCCAGCAGTTACCAGGGGCGCAATCAGCCCCAGCATTTT.

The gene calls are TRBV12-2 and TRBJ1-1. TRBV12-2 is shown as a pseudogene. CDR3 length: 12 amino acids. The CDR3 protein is CASRGRNTEAFF. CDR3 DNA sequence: TGTGCAAGTCGCGGTAGGAACACTGAAGCTTTCTTT.

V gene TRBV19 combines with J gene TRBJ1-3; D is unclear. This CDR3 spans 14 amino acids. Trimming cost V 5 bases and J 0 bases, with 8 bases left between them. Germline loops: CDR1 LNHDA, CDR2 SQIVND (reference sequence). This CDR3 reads CASSPTDSGNTIYF. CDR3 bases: TGTGCCAGTAGTCCAACAGACTCTGGAAACACCATATATTTT.

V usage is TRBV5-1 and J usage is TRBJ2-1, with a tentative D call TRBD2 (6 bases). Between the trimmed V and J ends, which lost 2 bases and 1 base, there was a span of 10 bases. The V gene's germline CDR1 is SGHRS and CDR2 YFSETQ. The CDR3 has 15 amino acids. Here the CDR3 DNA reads TGCGCCAGCAGCTTTCGGGCGGGATCCTACAATGAGCAGTTCTTC. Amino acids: CASSFRAGSYNEQFF.

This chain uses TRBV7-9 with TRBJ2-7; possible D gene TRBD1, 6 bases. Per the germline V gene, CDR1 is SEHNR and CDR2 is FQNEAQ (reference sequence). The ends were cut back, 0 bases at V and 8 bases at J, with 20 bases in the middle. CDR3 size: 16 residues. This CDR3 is CASSLAITGLEGKQYF. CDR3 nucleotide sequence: TGTGCCAGCAGCTTAGCGATTACAGGGTTAGAAGGGAAGCAGTACTTC. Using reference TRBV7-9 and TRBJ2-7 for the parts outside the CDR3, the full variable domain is DTGVSQNPRHKITKRGQNVTFRCDPISEHNRLYWYRQTLGQGPEFLTYFQNEAQLEKSRLLSDRFSAERPKGSFSTLEIQRTEQGDSAMYLCASSLAITGLEGKQYFGPGTRLTVT.

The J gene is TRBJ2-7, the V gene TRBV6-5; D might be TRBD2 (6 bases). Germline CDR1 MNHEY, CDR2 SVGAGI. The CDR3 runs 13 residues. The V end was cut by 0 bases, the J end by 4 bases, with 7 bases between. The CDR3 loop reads CASSYSGLYEQYF. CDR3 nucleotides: TGTGCCAGCAGTTACTCGGGACTTTACGAGCAGTACTTC.

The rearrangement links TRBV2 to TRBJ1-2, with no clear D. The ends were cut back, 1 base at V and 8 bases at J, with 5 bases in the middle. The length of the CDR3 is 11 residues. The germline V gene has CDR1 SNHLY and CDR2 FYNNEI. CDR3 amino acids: CASSEGAGYTF. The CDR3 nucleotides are TGTGCCAGCAGTGAAGGGGCAGGCTACACCTTC. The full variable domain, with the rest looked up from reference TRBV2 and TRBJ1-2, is EPEVTQTPSHQVTQMGQEVILRCVPISNHLYFYWYRQILGQKVEFLVSFYNNEISEKSEIFDDQFSVERPDGSNFTLKIRSTKLEDSAMYFCASSEGAGYTFGSGTRLTVV.

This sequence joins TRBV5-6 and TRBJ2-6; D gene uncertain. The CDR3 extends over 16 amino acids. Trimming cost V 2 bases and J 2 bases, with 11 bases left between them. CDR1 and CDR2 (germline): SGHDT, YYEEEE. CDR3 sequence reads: CASSFVLEPGANVLTF. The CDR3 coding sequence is TGTGCCAGCAGCTTTGTGTTGGAGCCTGGGGCCAACGTCCTGACTTTC.

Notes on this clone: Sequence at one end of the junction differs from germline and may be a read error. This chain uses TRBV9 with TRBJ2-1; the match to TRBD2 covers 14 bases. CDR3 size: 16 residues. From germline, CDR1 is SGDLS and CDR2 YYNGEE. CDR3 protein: CATSGTSGSSYNEQFF. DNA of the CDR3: TGTGCCACCAGCGGGACTAGCGGGAGCTCCTACAATGAGCAGTTCTTC.

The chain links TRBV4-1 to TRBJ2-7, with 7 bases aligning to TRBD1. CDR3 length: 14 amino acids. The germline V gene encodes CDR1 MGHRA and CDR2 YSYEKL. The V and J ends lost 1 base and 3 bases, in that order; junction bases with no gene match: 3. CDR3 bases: TGCGCCAGCAGCCAAGCCGGGACAGACTACGAGCAGTACTTC. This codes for CASSQAGTDYEQYF.

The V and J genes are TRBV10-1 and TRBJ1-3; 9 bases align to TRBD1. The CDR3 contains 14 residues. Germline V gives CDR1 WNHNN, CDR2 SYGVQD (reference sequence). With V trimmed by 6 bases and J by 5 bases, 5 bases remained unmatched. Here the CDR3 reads CASSRDRERNTIYF. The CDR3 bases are TGCGCCAGCAGCCGGGACAGGGAGCGAAACACCATATATTTT.

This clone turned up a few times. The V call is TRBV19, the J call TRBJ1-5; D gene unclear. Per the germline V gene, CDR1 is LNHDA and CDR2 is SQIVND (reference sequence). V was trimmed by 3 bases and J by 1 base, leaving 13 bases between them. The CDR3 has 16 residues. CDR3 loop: CASSMVGSGSNQPQHF. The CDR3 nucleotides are TGTGCCAGTAGTATGGTGGGGTCGGGAAGCAATCAGCCCCAGCATTTT.